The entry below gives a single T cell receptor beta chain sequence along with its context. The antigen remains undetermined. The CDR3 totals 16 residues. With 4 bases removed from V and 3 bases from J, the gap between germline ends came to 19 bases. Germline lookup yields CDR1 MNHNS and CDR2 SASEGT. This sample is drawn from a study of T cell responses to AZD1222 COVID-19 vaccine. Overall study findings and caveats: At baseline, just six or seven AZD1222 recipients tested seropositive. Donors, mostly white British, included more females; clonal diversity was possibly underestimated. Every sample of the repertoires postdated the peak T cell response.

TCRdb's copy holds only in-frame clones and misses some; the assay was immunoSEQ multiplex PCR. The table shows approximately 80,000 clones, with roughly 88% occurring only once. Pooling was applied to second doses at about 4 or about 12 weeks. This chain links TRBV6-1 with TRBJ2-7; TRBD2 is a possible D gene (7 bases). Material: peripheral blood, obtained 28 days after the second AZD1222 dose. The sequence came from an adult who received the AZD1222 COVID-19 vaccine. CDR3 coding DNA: TGTGCCAGCAGTGGGGGGGGCGGGGAGATCAACTACGAGCAGTACTTC. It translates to CASSGGGGEINYEQYF.